The 30 T cell receptor beta chains given below trace back to one sample, sequenced in a study of blood T cell repertoires in COVID-19. TCRdb keeps only in-frame clones here, not all; method: immunoSEQ multiplex PCR. This sample carries 64,000 or so clones, just over 90% of them seen once, and the ten largest clones take around 1.5%. Sequenced: peripheral blood. These receptors were collected from a human donor in a cohort sampled during active COVID-19.

This chain connects TRBV19 to TRBJ2-7, with D possibly being TRBD2 (5 bases). The CDR3 runs to 15 residues. V lost 4 bases, J lost 2 bases, and 15 bases lay in between. Germline-derived CDR1 and CDR2 are LNHDA and SQIVND (reference sequence). The CDR3 DNA reads as TGTGCCAGTAGTAAGGCAGGAGGACCTACCTACGAGCAGTACTTC. It translates to CASSKAGGPTYEQYF.

The chain links TRBV11-3 to TRBJ2-2; 9 nucleotides line up with TRBD2. Trimming took 1 base from V and 7 from J; bases not matched to a gene: 4. Per the germline V gene, CDR1 is SGHNT and CDR2 is YENEEA. The CDR3 has 15 amino acids. The CDR3 sequence is CASSLGPSGDGELFF. Written as DNA, the CDR3 is TGTGCCAGCAGCTTAGGGCCTAGCGGGGACGGGGAGCTGTTTTTT.

The chain is built from TRBV24-1 and TRBJ2-3; the D gene is possibly TRBD1 (6 bases). With 4 bases removed from V and 1 base from J, the gap between germline ends came to 11 bases. Germline V lookup: CDR1 KGHDR, CDR2 SFDVKD. This CDR3 contains 15 residues. The CDR3 DNA follows: TGTGCCACCAGTGACCCGGACAGCGGCACAGATACGCAGTATTTT. Translating it yields CATSDPDSGTDTQYF.

The chain recombines TRBV3-1 (or the pseudogene TRBV3-2) with TRBJ1-1, with D tentatively TRBD1 (6 bases). The germline CDR1 and CDR2 sequences are LGHDT and YNNKEL (reference sequence). V gave up 4 bases and J gave up 5 bases, with 17 bases separating them. The CDR3 totals 15 residues. The CDR3, as DNA: TGTGCCAGCAGCCCAACGGGCAGGGGAAAAACTGAAGCTTTCTTT. Translating it yields CASSPTGRGKTEAFF.

Only a few counts were recorded for this clone. The chain has TRBV19 and TRBJ2-2; unclear D gene. This CDR3 is 14 amino acids long. V lost 5 bases to trimming and J lost 4 bases, with 11 bases between them. Germline CDR1 reads LNHDA; CDR2 reads SQIVND (reference sequence). The chain's CDR3 is CASSLGVGTGELFF. As DNA, the CDR3 is TGTGCCAGTAGTCTCGGAGTCGGCACCGGGGAGCTGTTTTTT.

In this sample, this clone turned up a few times. The V gene is TRBV28, the J gene TRBJ1-6; D is perhaps TRBD1 (5 bases). Germline CDR1 MDHEN, CDR2 SYDVKM. The CDR3 is 15 amino acids. With 6 bases removed from V and 7 bases from J, the gap between germline ends came to 16 bases. This CDR3 reads CASSWAGRQNSPLHF. In DNA form, the CDR3 reads TGTGCCAGCAGCTGGGCGGGACGGCAAAATTCACCCCTCCACTTT.

This sequence joins TRBV18 and TRBJ2-3; 7 nucleotides match TRBD1. Trimming took 3 bases from V and 0 from J; bases not matched to a gene: 3. Germline CDR1 KGHSH, CDR2 LQKENI. This CDR3 region has 15 residues. The CDR3 here is CASSPRDSSTDTQYF. CDR3 coding DNA: TGTGCCAGCTCACCCCGGGACAGTAGCACAGATACGCAGTATTTT.

The rearrangement joins TRBV12-5 to TRBJ1-4, with 9 bases matching TRBD1. This CDR3 is built from 15 residues. Germline CDR1 reads LGHNT; CDR2 reads FRNRAP. V was clipped by 5 bases and J by 5 bases; unmatched bases: 6. CDR3 sequence reads: CASGPGTGPNEKLFF. The DNA of the CDR3 is TGTGCTAGTGGTCCCGGGACAGGGCCGAATGAAAAACTGTTTTTT.

The J gene is TRBJ2-7, the V gene TRBV28, with 8 bases fitting TRBD1. V trimming: 5 bases; J trimming: 0 bases; junction bases outside the gene matches: 6. The germline V gene has CDR1 MDHEN and CDR2 SYDVKM. The CDR3 loop spans 15 amino acids. The CDR3, as DNA: TGTGCCAGCAGTCCCCCAGGGACAGGCTCCTACGAGCAGTACTTC. The encoded protein is CASSPPGTGSYEQYF. Based on the CDR3 plus reference TRBV28 and TRBJ2-7, the full variable domain is DVKVTQSSRYLVKRTGEKVFLECVQDMDHENMFWYRQDPGLGLRLIYFSYDVKMKEKGDIPEGYSVSREKKERFSLILESASTNQTSMYLCASSPPGTGSYEQYFGPGTRLTVT.

The chain is built from TRBV24-1 and TRBJ2-1, with 8 bases that match TRBD2. V was pared by 3 bases and J by 0 bases, with 18 bases of the junction left unmatched. This CDR3 is built from 21 residues. Germline V gives CDR1 KGHDR, CDR2 SFDVKD. The chain's CDR3 is CATSDTTADRGSGSSYNEQFF. CDR3 coding DNA: TGTGCCACCAGTGATACAACAGCGGACCGCGGAAGCGGGAGCTCCTACAATGAGCAGTTCTTC.

The rearrangement joins TRBV29-1 to TRBJ1-1; D unresolved. The germline V and J ends were trimmed by 4 bases and 0 bases, with 9 bases remaining between them. In germline, CDR1 is SQVTM, CDR2 ANQGSEA. This CDR3 is built from 13 residues. The CDR3 is CSVGQTMNTEAFF. DNA for the CDR3: TGCAGCGTTGGACAAACCATGAACACTGAAGCTTTCTTT.

The chain couples TRBV19 to TRBJ1-1; possible D gene TRBD1, 6 bases. Germline assignment: CDR1 LNHDA and CDR2 SQIVND (reference sequence). Trimming cost V 5 bases and J 3 bases, with 13 bases left between them. The CDR3 consists of 14 residues. CDR3 in DNA: TGTGCCAGTAGTGAACAGGGACGTTACACTGAAGCTTTCTTT. Amino acids: CASSEQGRYTEAFF. The full variable domain, in which reference TRBV19 and TRBJ1-1 provide the parts outside the CDR3, is DGGITQSPKYLFRKEGQNVTLSCEQNLNHDAMYWYRQDPGQGLRLIYYSQIVNDFQKGDIAEGYSVSREKKESFPLTVTSAQKNPTAFYLCASSEQGRYTEAFFGQGTRLTVV.

This sequence joins TRBV24-1 and TRBJ2-1; 8 nucleotides line up with TRBD2. J was trimmed by 0 bases and V by 11 bases; bases with no gene match: 5. The germline CDR1 and CDR2 sequences are KGHDR and SFDVKD. This CDR3 is 14 amino acids long. CDR3 sequence (DNA): TGTGCCAGTAGCAGCGGGGGCTCCTACAATGAGCAGTTCTTC. It codes for CASSSGGSYNEQFF.

The rearrangement joins TRBV5-4 to TRBJ2-7; 7 bases agree with TRBD2. CDR3 size: 12 residues. The ends lost 7 bases at V and 6 bases at J; junction bases unmatched: 7. CDR1 and CDR2 from the germline V gene are SGHNT and YYREEE (reference sequence). The CDR3 sequence is CASELGGSEQYF. CDR3 nucleotides: TGTGCCAGCGAATTGGGGGGGAGCGAGCAGTACTTC.

This rearrangement joins TRBV18 to TRBJ2-6; D not certain. The V gene lost 6 bases and the J gene lost 2 bases, with 11 bases spanning the gap. Germline values: CDR1 KGHSH, CDR2 LQKENI. The CDR3 is 15 residues long. This CDR3 reads CASSAGSAGANVLTF. In nucleotides, the CDR3 is TGTGCCAGCTCCGCCGGGTCAGCTGGGGCCAACGTCCTGACTTTC.

This clone occurred once. The rearrangement uses TRBV4-1 and TRBJ2-7, with 14 nucleotides matching TRBD2. The CDR3 is 16 amino acids. The V gene's germline CDR1 is MGHRA and CDR2 YSYEKL. With 4 bases clipped from V and 4 bases from J, the junction kept 6 bases outside the gene matches. The CDR3 region is CASSLGTSGSEYEQYF. For the CDR3, the DNA is TGCGCCAGCAGCCTGGGGACTAGCGGGAGTGAGTACGAGCAGTACTTC.

The chain is built from TRBV7-9 and TRBJ2-3, with 7 bases lining up with TRBD2. Germline loops: CDR1 SEHNR, CDR2 FQNEAQ (reference sequence). After removal of 10 bases from V and 4 bases from J, the junction contained 14 bases not matched to a gene. This CDR3 spans 15 amino acids. CDR3 coding DNA: TGTGCCAACACAATGGGCGTGGGAGGGCCAGATACGCAGTATTTT. Amino acids: CANTMGVGGPDTQYF.

The chain couples TRBV7-8 to TRBJ2-5; a possible D gene is TRBD1 (6 bases). Germline V gene sequence: CDR1 SGHVS, CDR2 FQNEAQ. CDR3 length equals 16 residues. Trimming cost V 5 bases and J 3 bases, with 19 bases left between them. The CDR3 DNA sequence: TGTGCCAGCAGCAAAACAGGGCGGTCGCACAAAGAGACCCAGTACTTC. The encoded protein is CASSKTGRSHKETQYF.

The rearrangement uses TRBV19 and TRBJ1-4, with D unresolved. The CDR3 sequence is 15 residues long. The V end was cut by 3 bases, the J end by 0 bases, with 8 bases between. Germline V gene lookup returns CDR1 LNHDA and CDR2 SQIVND (reference sequence). The CDR3 region is CASSMSGATNEKLFF. The CDR3 DNA reads TGTGCCAGTAGTATGTCAGGTGCAACTAATGAAAAACTGTTTTTT.

The sample holds one count of this clone. The CDR3 DNA sequence: TGCGCCAGCAGCCAAGATCCCTTGGCGGGATCTCCTTCTGAGCAGTTCTTC. Encoded protein: CASSQDPLAGSPSEQFF. This chain links TRBV4-3 with TRBJ2-1; tentatively, D is TRBD2 (6 bases). Germline V lookup: CDR1 LGHNA, CDR2 YSLEER. The CDR3 is made up of 17 amino acids. Trimming pared 0 bases from V and 9 bases from J, leaving 21 bases between.

This chain links TRBV14 with TRBJ2-5; maybe TRBD2 (5 bases). This CDR3 is 17 amino acids long. Germline V gives CDR1 SGHDN, CDR2 FVKESK. Trimming stripped 5 bases from V and 5 bases from J, with 24 bases between. For the CDR3, the DNA is TGTGCCAGCAGCGCAGACGCCTGGGCTAGCATCAGGGAGACCCAGTACTTC. Amino acids: CASSADAWASIRETQYF. The full variable domain, in which reference TRBV14 and TRBJ2-5 provide the parts outside the CDR3, is EAGVTQFPSHSVIEKGQTVTLRCDPISGHDNLYWYRRVMGKEIKFLLHFVKESKQDESGMPNNRFLAERTGGTYSTLKVQPAELEDSGVYFCASSADAWASIRETQYFGPGTRLLVL.

This chain joins TRBV5-5 and TRBJ2-7; TRBD2 agrees at 9 bases. Per the germline V gene, CDR1 is SGHKS and CDR2 is YYEKEE (reference sequence). J lost 3 bases, V lost 2 bases, and 6 bases had no gene match. This CDR3 contains 15 residues. DNA of the CDR3: TGTGCCAGCAGCTTTAGCGGGAGAGGGGACTACGAGCAGTACTTC. Amino acid sequence: CASSFSGRGDYEQYF.

The CDR3 loop reads CASRNRQSSYNEQFF. The DNA for the CDR3 is TGTGCCAGCAGAAATAGACAGAGCTCCTACAATGAGCAGTTCTTC. This chain uses TRBV7-2 with TRBJ2-1; a possible D gene is TRBD1 (5 bases). V lost 6 bases, J lost 0 bases, and 12 bases lay in between. CDR1 and CDR2 from the germline V gene are SGHTA and FQGNSA. The CDR3 contains 15 residues.

This clone occurred a few times. The V and J genes are TRBV11-2 and TRBJ1-6; a possible D gene is TRBD1 (5 bases). V was clipped by 5 bases and J by 10 bases, with 15 bases between them. In germline, CDR1 is SGHAT, CDR2 FQNNGV. The CDR3 loop spans 14 amino acids. CDR3 DNA: TGTGCCAGCAGCGGGGGGAGGGGTAACTCACCCCTCCACTTT. Protein product: CASSGGRGNSPLHF.

This clone was observed a single time. V is TRBV4-2 and J is TRBJ1-5, with a possible D match to TRBD1 (6 bases). The V and J ends lost 2 bases and 9 bases respectively, with 20 bases between them. CDR1 and CDR2 from the germline V gene are LGHNA and YNFKEQ. CDR3 length equals 16 residues. CDR3 loop: CASSQPDSDGLGPQHF. CDR3 coding DNA: TGTGCCAGCAGCCAACCGGACAGTGATGGACTGGGGCCCCAGCATTTT.

The V and J genes are TRBV10-3 and TRBJ2-2; 12 bases are a match to TRBD1. CDR1 and CDR2 from the germline V gene are ENHRY and SYGVKD. The CDR3 length is 16 residues. V trimming: 11 bases; J trimming: 5 bases; junction bases outside the gene matches: 12. CDR3 sequence (DNA): TGTGCCGTCAAGTTCGGGACAGGGGGCGAGACCGGGGAGCTGTTTTTT. Its protein is CAVKFGTGGETGELFF.

This chain connects TRBV9 to TRBJ2-3, with TRBD2 identical over 12 bases. This CDR3 contains 16 residues. Trimming at V came to 2 bases and at J to 0 bases, leaving 1 base not matched to a gene. In germline, CDR1 is SGDLS, CDR2 YYNGEE. The CDR3 DNA sequence: TGTGCCAGCAGCGTCGGGACTAGCGGGAGCACAGATACGCAGTATTTT. This gives the protein CASSVGTSGSTDTQYF.

This clone turned up a few times. The V call is TRBV19, the J call TRBJ2-3; D might be TRBD2 (6 bases). Trimming took 2 bases from V and 4 from J, leaving 13 bases between them. Germline V gene sequence: CDR1 LNHDA, CDR2 SQIVND (reference sequence). The CDR3 is 15 amino acids. The CDR3 bases are TGTGCCAGTAGTATATATCGCGGGACTGCAGATACGCAGTATTTT. This translates into CASSIYRGTADTQYF.

The gene calls are TRBV6-2 or TRBV6-3 and TRBJ2-2, with 9 bases that match TRBD2. The J segment lost 5 bases and the V segment lost 6 bases, leaving 4 bases of the junction unmatched. From germline, CDR1 is MNHEY and CDR2 SVGEGT. This CDR3 spans 14 amino acids. This CDR3 is CASSLTSGTGELFF. CDR3 in DNA: TGTGCCAGCAGCCTAACTAGCGGGACCGGGGAGCTGTTTTTT.

The CDR3 coding sequence is TGTGCCAGCAGCCCAGACAGGGGGTCCTCCTACGAGCAGTACTTC. Translating gives CASSPDRGSSYEQYF. J is TRBJ2-7 and V is TRBV7-2, with 9 bases lining up with TRBD1. Trimming cost V 5 bases and J 0 bases; bases outside gene matches: 5. The CDR3 loop spans 15 amino acids. Germline V gene sequence: CDR1 SGHTA, CDR2 FQGNSA. The variable domain in full, completed from reference TRBV7-2 and TRBJ2-7, reads GAGVSQSPSNKVTEKGKDVELRCDPISGHTALYWYRQSLGQGLEFLIYFQGNSAPDKSGLPSDRFSAERTGGSVSTLTIQRTQQEDSAVYLCASSPDRGSSYEQYFGPGTRLTVT.